Included here is one T cell receptor beta chain sequence, with context. What it binds is not known. The PCR used 60 Vbeta and 13 Jbeta primers. Per the study methods: Later work found 65 million to 85 million unique TCR beta chains, with approximately 12 million shared. Profiled with immunoSEQ multiplex PCR; TCRdb holds only in-frame clones, not every one. V and J calls and clone size are as listed in that table; D and trimming were resolved from the DNA. The sample contains about 170,000 clones, around 73% of which appear only once. The sample comes from a study of cytomegalovirus exposure and HLA in healthy donors. Notes on the study in general: Prior analysis indicated that the majority of TCR beta V segments exhibited productivity approximately 90% or approximately 30% of the time. Per published reports, the classifier diagnosed cytomegalovirus status with high specificity and sensitivity. Later analysis identified several of the most significant clusters that appeared linked to common viral pathogens.

The CDR3 is 21 residues long. From germline, CDR1 is SNHLY and CDR2 FYNNEI. V lost 7 bases to trimming and J lost 3 bases; unmatched junction nucleotides: 28. The rearrangement links TRBV2 to TRBJ1-1; 8 nucleotides match TRBD1. Sequenced: PBMCs. The clonotype comes from a woman under 30 in good health and CMV-seropositive. The CDR3 loop is CASNIIDRGGRLRPDDTEAFF. As DNA, the CDR3 is TGTGCCAGCAATATTATCGACAGGGGAGGGCGGCTTCGGCCCGACGACACTGAAGCTTTCTTT. Drawing the rest from reference TRBV2 and TRBJ1-1, the complete variable domain is EPEVTQTPSHQVTQMGQEVILRCVPISNHLYFYWYRQILGQKVEFLVSFYNNEISEKSEIFDDQFSVERPDGSNFTLKIRSTKLEDSAMYFCASNIIDRGGRLRPDDTEAFFGQGTRLTVV.